Below, 5 T cell receptor beta chains from the same sample are listed, as sequenced in a study of shared clonotypes between healthy human individuals. Positively selected for CCR7, the CD45RO-negative cells used as naive CD8 cells excluded terminally differentiated effector memory CD45RA+ cells. Sequencing was performed with immunoSEQ multiplex PCR; in TCRdb, only in-frame clones are kept and a portion is missing. The sample has about 2.1 million clones; about 94% are singletons. Sequenced sample: naive CD8+ T cells from PBMCs. These receptors were collected from a man between 18 and 35 years old in good health. Some clones in this sample may be carry-over from other donors' samples.

The rearrangement links TRBV10-3 to TRBJ1-1, with D unclear. CDR1 and CDR2 from the germline V gene are ENHRY and SYGVKD. Trimming pared 5 bases from V and 1 base from J, leaving 26 bases between. The CDR3 is made up of 19 amino acids. The CDR3 nucleotides read TGTGCCATCAGTTCTTCTGCCTCCGTCAGTATCTCGGAGAACACTGAAGCTTTCTTT. Its translation is CAISSSASVSISENTEAFF.

V and J are TRBV2 and TRBJ2-5, with TRBD2 matching 15 bases. Trimming removed 6 bases from V and 5 bases from J; junction bases left unmatched: 7. The CDR3 contains 16 residues. Germline CDR1 reads SNHLY; CDR2 reads FYNNEI. CDR3 loop: CASRIGTSGRMETQYF. The CDR3 DNA sequence: TGTGCCAGCAGAATCGGGACTAGCGGGAGGATGGAGACCCAGTACTTC.

The rearrangement uses TRBV23-1 and TRBJ1-1; D ambiguous. TRBV23-1 is labeled an ORF, and its function is uncertain. This CDR3 has 20 residues. Trimming stripped 10 bases from V and 0 bases from J, with 33 bases between. The CDR3 DNA reads TGCGCCATCTTGAAGGAGGAGGGCAAGCCCGATGGATCTATGAACACTGAAGCTTTCTTT. It specifies CAILKEEGKPDGSMNTEAFF.

CDR3: CASSPAANGQYEKLFF. The CDR3 DNA follows: TGTGCCAGCAGCCCCGCGGCGAACGGTCAATATGAAAAACTGTTTTTT. V usage is TRBV5-4 and J usage is TRBJ1-4; D unresolved. This CDR3 contains 16 residues. Looked up from germline, CDR1 is SGHNT and CDR2 is YYREEE (reference sequence). Between the trimmed V and J ends, which lost 4 bases and 6 bases, there was a span of 19 bases.

This chain connects TRBV2 to TRBJ2-7; 9 positions agree with TRBD1. The CDR3 is 16 amino acids. Germline V lookup: CDR1 SNHLY, CDR2 FYNNEI. Trimming removed 5 bases from V and 4 bases from J; junction bases left unmatched: 12. The CDR3 protein is CASSSDRGETAYEQYF. The CDR3 region has the DNA TGTGCCAGCAGTAGCGACAGGGGGGAAACCGCGTACGAGCAGTACTTC.